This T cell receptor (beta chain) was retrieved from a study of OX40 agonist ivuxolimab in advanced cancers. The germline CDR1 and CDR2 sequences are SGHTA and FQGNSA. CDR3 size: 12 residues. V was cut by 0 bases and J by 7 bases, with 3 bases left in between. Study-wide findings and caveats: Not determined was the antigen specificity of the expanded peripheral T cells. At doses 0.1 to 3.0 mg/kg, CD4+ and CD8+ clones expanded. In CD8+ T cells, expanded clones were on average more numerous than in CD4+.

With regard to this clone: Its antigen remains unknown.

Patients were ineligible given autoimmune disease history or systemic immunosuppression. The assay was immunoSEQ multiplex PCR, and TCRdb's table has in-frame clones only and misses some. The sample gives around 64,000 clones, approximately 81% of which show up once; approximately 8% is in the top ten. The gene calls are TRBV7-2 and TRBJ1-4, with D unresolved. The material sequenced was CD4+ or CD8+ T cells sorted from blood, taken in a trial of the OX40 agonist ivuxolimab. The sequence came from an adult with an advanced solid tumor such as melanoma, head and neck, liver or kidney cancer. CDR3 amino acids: CASSLAPEKLFF. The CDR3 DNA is TGTGCCAGCAGCTTAGCACCTGAAAAACTGTTTTTT.